Each of the 32 T cell receptor beta chains below was sequenced from the same sample in a study of T-cell reconstitution after alpha-beta-depleted transplantation in children. Construction of the TCRbeta library involved unique molecular identifiers. From the PCR reads, TCRdb called clonotypes with MiXCR, one entry per CDR3 protein. The sample lists some 87,000 distinct CDR3 sequences; roughly 16% were seen once. The sample in question was PBMCs, mostly from graft donor cells, obtained 180 days after TCRalphabeta/CD19-depleted stem cell transplant. Every receptor here comes from a male patient under 10 years old who had a stem cell transplant for acute lymphoblastic leukemia, so the T cells may come from the graft donor.

This clonotype was seen a few times. V is TRBV6-5 and J is TRBJ2-5, with D maybe TRBD2 (6 bases). The CDR3 has 16 amino acids. Germline V CDR1 and CDR2: MNHEY, SVGAGI. Trimming left V 0 bases short and J 1 base short, with 12 bases between. DNA of the CDR3: TGTGCCAGCAGTTACTCCCGCCGGAGGGCCCAAGAGACCCAGTACTTC. Amino acid sequence: CASSYSRRRAQETQYF.

The chain combines TRBV12-3 or TRBV12-4 with TRBJ2-7, with 12 positions matching TRBD2. The junction had 4 bases not matched to a gene; V was cut back by 4 bases and J by 3 bases. The CDR3 length is 15 residues. CDR3 DNA sequence: TGTGCCAGCAGTTCGACTAGCGGGGGCCTCTACGAGCAGTACTTC. Its translation is CASSSTSGGLYEQYF.

CDR3 residues: CASSPQGATEAFF. Here the CDR3 DNA reads TGTGCCAGCTCACCACAGGGGGCCACTGAAGCTTTCTTT. This chain connects TRBV18 to TRBJ1-1; 7 nucleotides line up with TRBD1. There are 13 residues in the CDR3. Germline V gene lookup returns CDR1 KGHSH and CDR2 LQKENI. After removal of 1 base from V and 4 bases from J, the junction contained 0 bases not matched to a gene.

The chain combines TRBV19 with TRBJ1-1; 7 bases align to TRBD1. CDR1 LNHDA and CDR2 SQIVND come from the germline V gene (reference sequence). V lost 0 bases, J lost 8 bases, and 3 bases stayed unmatched. The CDR3 is 13 residues long. The CDR3 nucleotides are TGTGCCAGTAGTATAGATGAGGACAGGGAAGCTTTCTTT. Its protein is CASSIDEDREAFF.

The chain carries TRBV19 and TRBJ2-1; D unresolved. Germline loops: CDR1 LNHDA, CDR2 SQIVND (reference sequence). V gave up 5 bases and J gave up 9 bases, with 17 bases separating them. The CDR3 covers 14 residues. Here the CDR3 reads CASSLGLGSGEQFF. CDR3 sequence (DNA): TGTGCCAGTAGTCTAGGGTTAGGATCTGGTGAGCAGTTCTTC.

This chain joins TRBV12-3 or TRBV12-4 and TRBJ1-1; D call uncertain. V was clipped by 5 bases and J by 0 bases, with 28 bases between them. This CDR3 comprises 20 residues. The CDR3 DNA reads TGTGCCAGCAGTCAGGACGCGGGAGTACATTTACCCCCAATGAACACTGAAGCTTTCTTT. This sequence encodes CASSQDAGVHLPPMNTEAFF.

This clonotype was recorded only once. The chain couples TRBV18 to TRBJ1-5, with D possibly matching TRBD1 (6 bases). The CDR3 extends over 15 amino acids. Per the germline V gene, CDR1 is KGHSH and CDR2 is LQKENI. Trimming cost V 4 bases and J 5 bases, with 15 bases left between them. CDR3 sequence (DNA): TGTGCCAGCTCACGAGCCCGGGACACCTATCAGCCCCAGCATTTT. Translating gives CASSRARDTYQPQHF.

This clonotype was recorded at least ten times. V gene TRBV12-3 or TRBV12-4 combines with J gene TRBJ2-5; either TRBD1 or TRBD2 may fit D (5 bases each). The V end lost 6 bases, the J end lost 1 base, and 9 bases lay between the germline ends. The length of the CDR3 is 13 residues. The CDR3 reads CASSTGPQETQYF. The CDR3 DNA is TGTGCCAGCAGCACGGGACCCCAAGAGACCCAGTACTTC.

This chain joins TRBV7-9 and TRBJ1-4; D not certain. Deletions cut 4 bases from V and 8 bases from J, with 17 bases between. The CDR3 sequence is 15 residues long. Germline V gene sequence: CDR1 SEHNR, CDR2 FQNEAQ (reference sequence). The CDR3 DNA reads as TGTGCCAGCAGCTCCGCTGCGAAGGGATACGAAAAACTGTTTTTT. Its protein is CASSSAAKGYEKLFF. The variable domain in full, completed from reference TRBV7-9 and TRBJ1-4, reads DTGVSQNPRHKITKRGQNVTFRCDPISEHNRLYWYRQTLGQGPEFLTYFQNEAQLEKSRLLSDRFSAERPKGSFSTLEIQRTEQGDSAMYLCASSSAAKGYEKLFFGSGTQLSVL.

In its sample, this clonotype was seen a few times. The junction departs from the called germline gene at one end, perhaps through a read error. V usage is TRBV4-1 and J usage is TRBJ2-4; D tentatively fits TRBD1 or TRBD2 (5 bases each). The germline CDR1 and CDR2 sequences are MGHRA and YSYEKL. This CDR3 has 14 residues. The CDR3 bases are TGCGCCAGCAGCCAAGGTCCAGGGCCGGGACCCCCTCTCTTC. Protein: CASSQGPGPGPPLF.

The rearrangement links TRBV27 to TRBJ2-1; 10 nucleotides line up with TRBD1. Germline V lookup: CDR1 MNHEY, CDR2 SMNVEV (reference sequence). After removal of 6 bases from V and 6 bases from J, the junction contained 5 bases not matched to a gene. The CDR3 has 14 amino acids. Here the CDR3 reads CASSPGTGVNEQFF. The CDR3 DNA reads TGTGCCAGCAGCCCCGGGACAGGGGTCAATGAGCAGTTCTTC.

This chain connects TRBV2 to TRBJ1-1; 10 bases fit TRBD1. Germline CDR1 is SNHLY and CDR2 is FYNNEI. V lost 7 bases, J lost 3 bases, and 2 bases stayed unmatched. The CDR3 is 13 amino acids. CDR3 in amino acids: CASTGTGDTEAFF. The CDR3 bases are TGTGCCAGCACCGGGACAGGGGACACTGAAGCTTTCTTT.

A few counts support this clonotype. The chain employs TRBV3-1 and TRBJ2-7, with D perhaps TRBD2 (6 bases). The germline V and J ends were trimmed by 3 bases and 7 bases, with 19 bases remaining between them. The V gene's germline CDR1 is LGHDT and CDR2 YNNKEL (reference sequence). This CDR3 has 15 residues. CDR3 sequence: CASSHDAGPGWEQYF. In DNA form, the CDR3 reads TGTGCCAGCAGCCATGATGCGGGGCCGGGTTGGGAGCAGTACTTC.

This clonotype was found a few times. The rearrangement uses TRBV7-9 and TRBJ1-5; TRBD1 is a possible D gene (5 bases). Germline lookup yields CDR1 SEHNR and CDR2 FQNEAQ (reference sequence). Deletions cut 8 bases from V and 4 bases from J, with 9 bases between. This CDR3 contains 12 residues. CDR3 coding DNA: TGTGCCAGCCCGGGGCAGAATCAGCCCCAGCATTTT. It is translated as CASPGQNQPQHF.

Comments on this clonotype: Being one base from a much bigger clone, this may be a read error. The chain links TRBV12-3 or TRBV12-4 to TRBJ2-7; D possibly corresponds to TRBD2 (7 bases). The V and J ends lost 1 base and 7 bases respectively, with 14 bases between them. This CDR3 has 14 amino acids. The CDR3 loop reads CASSLGRGAREQYF. For the CDR3, the DNA is TGTGCCAGCAGTTTAGGACGGGGGGCTCGGGAGCAGTACTTC.

This clonotype occurred many times. The DNA for the CDR3 is TGTGCCAGCAGCCCCCCAGGTTCACCCCTCCACTTT. Protein product: CASSPPGSPLHF. This chain uses TRBV6-5 with TRBJ1-6; D unclear. V dropped 6 bases and J dropped 9 bases, with 9 bases sitting between them. Germline assignment: CDR1 MNHEY and CDR2 SVGAGI. The CDR3 extends over 12 amino acids.

This clonotype was seen only a few times. The rearrangement links TRBV12-3 or TRBV12-4 to TRBJ2-2, with D maybe TRBD1 (5 bases). This CDR3 has 14 amino acids. V shed 6 bases and J shed 6 bases, with 14 bases lying between them. The CDR3 region has the DNA TGTGCCAGCAGCCCAGCAGGGCCCCCCGGGGAGCTGTTTTTT. It yields the protein CASSPAGPPGELFF.

This clonotype showed up just a few times. The rearrangement links TRBV20-1 to TRBJ1-2, with 8 bases aligning to TRBD1. This CDR3 is built from 11 residues. V was clipped by 5 bases and J by 8 bases; unmatched bases: 4. CDR1 is DFQATT and CDR2 is SNEGSKA in the germline V gene (reference sequence). The CDR3 spells CSALDRAGYTF. The CDR3 DNA follows: TGCAGTGCTCTGGACAGGGCCGGCTACACCTTC.

In this sample, this clonotype turned up a few times. The chain has TRBV5-1 and TRBJ2-3; 8 bases agree with TRBD1. V dropped 5 bases and J dropped 2; count of bases not matched to a gene: 7. This CDR3 contains 15 residues. Germline assignment: CDR1 SGHRS and CDR2 YFSETQ. The CDR3 bases are TGCGCCAGCAGAACAGGGGGGCAAAACACAGATACGCAGTATTTT. This gives the protein CASRTGGQNTDTQYF.

This clonotype was observed a handful of times. CDR3 DNA sequence: TGCGCCAGCAGCTTGCCCCGGGACGTGTACGAGCAGTACTTC. Encoded protein: CASSLPRDVYEQYF. The chain has TRBV5-1 and TRBJ2-7; D might be TRBD1 or TRBD2, each matching 5 bases. Trimming cost V 1 base and J 4 bases, with 12 bases left between them. Germline V lookup: CDR1 SGHRS, CDR2 YFSETQ. The CDR3 has 14 residues.

This clonotype has just a few counts. The chain carries TRBV7-2 and TRBJ1-2; D uncertain. Germline V gives CDR1 SGHTA, CDR2 FQGNSA. V was shortened by 9 bases and J by 5 bases, with 10 bases between the two germline ends. There are 11 residues in the CDR3. This CDR3 reads CARGEGYGYTF. CDR3 DNA: TGTGCCAGGGGTGAGGGATATGGCTACACCTTC.

With regard to this clonotype: A single base separates this from a much larger clone, so it may be a read error. V and J are TRBV20-1 and TRBJ2-2, with D hard to call. Per germline, CDR1 DFQATT and CDR2 SNEGSKA (reference sequence). This CDR3 contains 13 residues. CDR3 protein: CCAGQANTGELFF. The CDR3 DNA sequence: TGCTGTGCTGGGCAAGCGAACACCGGGGAGCTGTTTTTT.

This clonotype came up many times. The chain uses TRBV27 and TRBJ1-2; 7 bases agree with TRBD1. The V segment lost 5 bases and the J segment 4 bases; nucleotides outside the gene matches: 7. The germline V gene has CDR1 MNHEY and CDR2 SMNVEV (reference sequence). CDR3 length: 14 amino acids. CDR3 protein: CASSPFSGGYGYTF. The CDR3, as DNA: TGTGCCAGCAGTCCATTTTCAGGGGGCTATGGCTACACCTTC.

The table lists this clonotype with a few counts. The chain employs TRBV12-3 or TRBV12-4 and TRBJ2-7; 8 bases line up with TRBD1. After removal of 5 bases from V and 4 bases from J, the junction contained 10 bases not matched to a gene. The CDR3 has 15 residues. The CDR3 protein is CASSPLQGAGYEQYF. CDR3 DNA: TGTGCCAGCAGTCCCCTCCAGGGGGCGGGGTACGAGCAGTACTTC.

This clonotype was found a few times. The CDR3 sequence: CASRGDRDEQYF. CDR3 bases: TGCGCCAGCAGGGGGGACAGGGACGAGCAGTACTTC. The J gene is TRBJ2-7, the V gene TRBV10-2, with 9 bases identical to TRBD1. Germline V gene lookup returns CDR1 WSHSY and CDR2 SAAADI. The V and J ends lost 6 bases and 5 bases, in that order; junction bases with no gene match: 2. The CDR3 is made up of 12 amino acids.

Only a few counts were recorded for this clonotype. One end of the junction does not line up with germline, which may come from a read error. This chain connects TRBV5-1 to TRBJ1-1; D possibly corresponds to TRBD1 (6 bases). Germline lookup yields CDR1 SGHRS and CDR2 YFSETQ. This CDR3 spans 14 amino acids. The CDR3: CASSGRTVNSEAFF. The CDR3 DNA reads TGCGCCAGCAGCGGTCGGACAGTGAACAGTGAAGCTTTCTTT.

The sample holds a few counts of this clonotype. The chain is built from TRBV20-1 and TRBJ2-4, with 8 bases matching TRBD2. This CDR3 has 13 residues. Germline lookup yields CDR1 DFQATT and CDR2 SNEGSKA (reference sequence). V trimming: 5 bases; J trimming: 5 bases; junction bases outside the gene matches: 5. The CDR3 DNA reads TGCAGTGCTCATCGGGGGGGCCAAAACATTCAGTACTTC. This codes for CSAHRGGQNIQYF.

This clonotype was detected many times. This chain uses TRBV18 with TRBJ2-7; unclear D gene. The CDR3 has 13 amino acids. V was cut by 1 base and J by 2 bases, with 6 bases left in between. Germline V gene sequence: CDR1 KGHSH, CDR2 LQKENI. The CDR3 is CASSPRRAYEQYF. The CDR3 bases are TGTGCCAGCTCACCACGCCGAGCCTACGAGCAGTACTTC.

This clonotype has just a few counts. This rearrangement joins TRBV10-3 to TRBJ1-2; D is unclear. The V gene lost 7 bases and the J gene lost 6 bases, with 18 bases spanning the gap. The CDR3 runs 14 residues. Germline CDR1 and CDR2: ENHRY and SYGVKD. The CDR3 DNA sequence: TGTGCCATCAAGACGGTGGAGAACCTAGATGGCTACACCTTC. Protein sequence: CAIKTVENLDGYTF.

Within the sample, this clonotype is medium-sized. The rearrangement links TRBV5-6 to TRBJ2-3, with D hard to call. The CDR3 sequence is 14 residues long. V dropped 1 base and J dropped 0 bases, with 6 bases sitting between them. The germline V gene encodes CDR1 SGHDT and CDR2 YYEEEE. CDR3 sequence reads: CASSLPGSTDTQYF. CDR3 nucleotide sequence: TGTGCCAGCAGCTTGCCAGGTAGCACAGATACGCAGTATTTT.

The chain combines TRBV7-6 with TRBJ2-7; D might be TRBD2 (6 bases). The CDR3 consists of 13 residues. Germline CDR1 SGHVS, CDR2 FNYEAQ. Deletions cut 5 bases from V and 6 bases from J, with 14 bases between. The CDR3 nucleotides are TGTGCCAGCAGCCCTGGGACTGGGCGCGAGCAGTACTTC. Protein product: CASSPGTGREQYF.

This clonotype turned up a few times. This sequence joins TRBV15 and TRBJ2-4, with 9 bases lining up with TRBD1. J gave up 8 bases and V 2 bases, and 4 bases lay outside the gene matches. This CDR3 has 14 residues. Per germline, CDR1 LNHNV and CDR2 YYDKDF (reference sequence). This chain's CDR3 is CATSRLTGGDIQYF. The CDR3 DNA follows: TGTGCCACCAGCAGATTGACAGGGGGGGACATTCAGTACTTC.